The present T cell receptor (beta chain) was sequenced within a study of HIV-infected patients and healthy controls. V was pared by 4 bases and J by 3 bases, with 3 bases of the junction left unmatched. Germline lookup yields CDR1 SGHNT and CDR2 YYREEE (reference sequence). The CDR3 sequence is 16 residues long. TCRdb independently ran MiXCR on the 5' RACE reads; one entry per CDR3 protein. The repertoire holds about 67,000 distinct CDR3 sequences, around 16% seen once, with around 5.9% in the top ten. The chain links TRBV5-4 to TRBJ2-3; 15 nucleotides line up with TRBD2. What was sequenced was CD4+ T cells from blood. The sequence came from a human donor in good health. The CDR3 is CASSPGLAGGTDTQYF. For the CDR3, the DNA is TGTGCCAGCAGCCCGGGACTAGCGGGGGGAACAGATACGCAGTATTTT.